This TCR beta chain was identified in a study of blood T cell repertoires in COVID-19. The overall study: Sites in the United States, Italy and Spain provided acute and convalescent COVID-19 samples. The analysed material was cDNA or gDNA that came from T cells, B-cell-depleted T cells, or PBMCs.

Study processing details: Using reference gene primer amplification, nucleated cell counts were estimated. Clones were sequenced by immunoSEQ multiplex PCR, and TCRdb holds only the in-frame ones, with some missing. V and J calls plus clone size are reproduced from that table; the DNA served to infer D and trimming. This table has over 60,000 clones, nearly 90% appearing once. The V and J ends lost 3 bases and 5 bases respectively, with 17 bases between them. The CDR3 is 17 residues long. Germline V gene data show CDR1 as MNHEY and CDR2 as SMNVEV (reference sequence). The chain combines TRBV27 with TRBJ1-6, with D perhaps TRBD1 (5 bases). The source material was peripheral blood. The source is a man aged 45-60 years with acute or convalescent COVID-19. The CDR3 loop reads CASSLNQGGSNNSPLHF. The CDR3 region has the DNA TGTGCCAGCAGTTTGAACCAGGGTGGCTCAAATAATTCACCCCTCCACTTT.